The 5 T cell receptor beta chains in this list originate from one sample, sequenced in a study of a mutant IDH1 vaccine in newly diagnosed glioma. Only in-frame clones appear in the TCRdb table, and some are missing; sequencing was by immunoSEQ multiplex PCR. The sample lists tens of thousands of clones; approximately 78% were seen once. Their antigen targets remain unknown. As to time point: week 47, end of study. The investigators gave 300 ug of mutant IDH1 20-mer peptide in each vaccine dose, together with topical imiquimod. This sample comprised PBMCs, obtained from a glioma patient whose treatment included an IDH1 peptide vaccine. These receptors were taken from a man aged 40-55 years with glioma.

V is TRBV4-3 and J is TRBJ2-5, with TRBD1 matching over 10 bases. CDR1 is LGHNA, CDR2 YSLEER, per germline. V shed 1 base, J shed 5 bases, and the junction held 4 bases outside the gene matches. This CDR3 region has 15 residues. As DNA, the CDR3 is TGCGCCAGCAGCCAAGCGGACAGGGGGGTTGAGACCCAGTACTTC. Its translation is CASSQADRGVETQYF.

The V call is TRBV25-1, the J call TRBJ1-1, with unresolved D. V was shortened by 1 base and J by 0 bases, with 3 bases between the two germline ends. The V gene's germline CDR1 is MGHDK and CDR2 SYGVNS. The CDR3 has 13 amino acids. DNA for the CDR3: TGTGCCAGCAGTGAATTGGTGAACACTGAAGCTTTCTTT. It codes for CASSELVNTEAFF.

V usage is TRBV9 and J usage is TRBJ2-3; TRBD2 aligns across 11 bases. Germline CDR1 reads SGDLS; CDR2 reads YYNGEE. V trimming: 4 bases; J trimming: 1 base; junction bases outside the gene matches: 8. The CDR3 totals 17 residues. CDR3 region: CASSPRLAGRGTDTQYF. CDR3 DNA sequence: TGTGCCAGCAGCCCACGACTAGCGGGACGGGGCACAGATACGCAGTATTTT.

As DNA, the CDR3 is TGTGCCAGCAGCGTAGGTGACAGACTCACTAACTATGGCTACACCTTC. It yields the protein CASSVGDRLTNYGYTF. This chain uses TRBV9 with TRBJ1-2, with D perhaps TRBD1 (5 bases). Deletions cut 0 bases from V and 0 bases from J, with 12 bases between. The CDR3 has 16 residues. Germline CDR1 reads SGDLS; CDR2 reads YYNGEE.

The V gene is TRBV10-1, the J gene TRBJ2-1, with 10 nucleotides matching TRBD1. Germline V gene sequence: CDR1 WNHNN, CDR2 SYGVQD (reference sequence). V was pared by 4 bases and J by 9 bases, with 3 bases of the junction left unmatched. This CDR3 region has 13 residues. This CDR3 reads CASSGRDRGEQFF. CDR3 DNA sequence: TGCGCCAGCAGTGGCCGGGACAGGGGTGAGCAGTTCTTC.